These 5 T cell receptor beta chains originate from one sample sequenced in a study of shared clonotypes between healthy human individuals (TCRdb year 2020). For the CD8 naive samples, CD45RO-negative cells were positively selected for CCR7, yielding a CD45RA+CCR7+ population from which TemRA cells were excluded. Libraries were built with the immunoSEQ multiplex PCR assay. Here the immuneACCESS table is served through TCRdb, limited to in-frame sequences with V and J called. Missing clones are a known gap in these copies; in checked studies unresolved V genes cover under half, and the rest lacks a known reason. This sample holds about 1.9 million clones; about 94% were observed only once. The top ten hold less than 2% of the sample. The sample taken for sequencing was naive CD8+ T cells from PBMCs. The cell subset or site label corresponds to: CD45RA+CCR7+. The receptors originated from a man aged 18 to 35 in good health. Some clones in this sample may be carry-over from other donors' samples.

CDR3 bases: TGTGCCAGCAGTCCAACCAGGGGACTTCGGAACACTGAAGCTTTCTTT. Translation: CASSPTRGLRNTEAFF. The J gene is TRBJ1-1, the V gene TRBV27, with D perhaps TRBD1 (6 bases). V was clipped by 5 bases and J by 1 base, with 17 bases between them. The CDR3 runs 16 residues. From germline, CDR1 is MNHEY and CDR2 SMNVEV (reference sequence).

The gene calls are TRBV5-4 and TRBJ2-7; 7 bases agree with TRBD1. In germline, CDR1 is SGHNT, CDR2 YYREEE (reference sequence). V lost 4 bases and J lost 0; bases outside the gene matches: 4. The CDR3 length is 14 residues. The CDR3 DNA is TGTGCCAGCAGCGAACAGGGGCCCTCCTACGAGCAGTACTTC. It specifies CASSEQGPSYEQYF.

This rearrangement joins TRBV9 to TRBJ2-7, with D maybe TRBD1 (5 bases). The V end lost 3 bases, the J end lost 7 bases, and 8 bases lay between the germline ends. The CDR3 loop spans 11 amino acids. Germline V CDR1 and CDR2: SGDLS, YYNGEE. CDR3 sequence (DNA): TGTGCCAGCAGCGCCACAGGAGAGCAGTACTTC. Protein sequence: CASSATGEQYF.

The CDR3 DNA sequence: TGTGCCAGCAGCACTATAGGGGTCTCCTACGAGCAGTACTTC. It translates to CASSTIGVSYEQYF. The chain employs TRBV27 and TRBJ2-7; maybe TRBD1 (5 bases). CDR3 length: 14 residues. Trimming pared 6 bases from V and 0 bases from J, leaving 12 bases between. Germline V gene sequence: CDR1 MNHEY, CDR2 SMNVEV (reference sequence).

The chain employs TRBV14 and TRBJ2-3; 10 bases are a match to TRBD1. The trim removed 2 bases at V and 8 bases at J, leaving 7 bases unmatched. Germline V lookup: CDR1 SGHDN, CDR2 FVKESK. The CDR3 length is 15 residues. The CDR3 sequence is CASSQFVDRGRTQYF. The CDR3 bases are TGTGCCAGCAGCCAATTTGTCGACAGGGGGCGTACGCAGTATTTT.